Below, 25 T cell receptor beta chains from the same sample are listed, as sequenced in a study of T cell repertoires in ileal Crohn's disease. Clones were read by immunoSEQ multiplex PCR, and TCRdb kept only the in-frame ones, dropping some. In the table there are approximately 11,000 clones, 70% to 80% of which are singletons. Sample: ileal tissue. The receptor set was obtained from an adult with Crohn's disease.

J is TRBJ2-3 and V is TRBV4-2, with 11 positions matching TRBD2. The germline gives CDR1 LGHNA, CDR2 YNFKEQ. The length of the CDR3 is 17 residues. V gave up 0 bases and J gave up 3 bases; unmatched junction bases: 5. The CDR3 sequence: CASSQEVSGGGTDTQYF. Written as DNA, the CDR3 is TGTGCCAGCAGCCAAGAGGTTAGCGGGGGGGGGACAGATACGCAGTATTTT.

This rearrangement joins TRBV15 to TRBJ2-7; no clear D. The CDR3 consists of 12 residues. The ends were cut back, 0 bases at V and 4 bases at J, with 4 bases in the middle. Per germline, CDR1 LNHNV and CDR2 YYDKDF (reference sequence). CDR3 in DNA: TGTGCCACCAGCAGAGATTATTACGAGCAGTACTTC. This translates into CATSRDYYEQYF. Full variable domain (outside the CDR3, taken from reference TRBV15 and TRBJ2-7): DAMVIQNPRYQVTQFGKPVTLSCSQTLNHNVMYWYQQKSSQAPKLLFHYYDKDFNNEADTPDNFQSRRPNTSFCFLDIRSPGLGDTAMYLCATSRDYYEQYFGPGTRLTVT.

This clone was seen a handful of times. The chain's CDR3 is CASSSTQGANYGYTF. CDR3 bases: TGTGCCAGCAGTTCAACACAGGGGGCCAACTATGGCTACACCTTC. The V call is TRBV2, the J call TRBJ1-2, with TRBD1 matching 9 bases. The CDR3 spans 15 residues. V shed 5 bases, J shed 2 bases, and the junction held 6 bases outside the gene matches. Germline-derived CDR1 and CDR2 are SNHLY and FYNNEI.

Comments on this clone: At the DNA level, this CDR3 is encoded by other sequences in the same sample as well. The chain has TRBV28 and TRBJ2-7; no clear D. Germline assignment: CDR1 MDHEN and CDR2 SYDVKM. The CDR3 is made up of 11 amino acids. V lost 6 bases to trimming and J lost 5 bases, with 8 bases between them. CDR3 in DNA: TGTGCCAGCAGCCCCCGCGACGAGCAGTACTTC. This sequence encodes CASSPRDEQYF.

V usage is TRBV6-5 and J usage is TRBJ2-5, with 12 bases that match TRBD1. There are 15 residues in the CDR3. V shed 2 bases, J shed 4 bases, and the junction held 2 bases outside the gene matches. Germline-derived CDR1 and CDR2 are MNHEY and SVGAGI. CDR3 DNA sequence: TGTGCCAGCAGTTACACGGGACAGGGGGCAGAGACCCAGTACTTC. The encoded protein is CASSYTGQGAETQYF.

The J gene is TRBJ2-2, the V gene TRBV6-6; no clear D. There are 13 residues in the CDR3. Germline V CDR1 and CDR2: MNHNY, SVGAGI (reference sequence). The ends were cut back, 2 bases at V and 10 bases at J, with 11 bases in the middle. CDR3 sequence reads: CASSYPLEKELFF. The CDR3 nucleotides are TGTGCCAGCAGTTACCCCCTGGAGAAGGAGCTGTTTTTT.

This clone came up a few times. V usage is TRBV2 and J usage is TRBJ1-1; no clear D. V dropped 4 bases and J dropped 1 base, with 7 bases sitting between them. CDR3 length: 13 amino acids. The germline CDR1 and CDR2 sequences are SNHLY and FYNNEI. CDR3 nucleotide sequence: TGTGCCAGCAGTGGAGATCAGAACACTGAAGCTTTCTTT. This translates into CASSGDQNTEAFF.

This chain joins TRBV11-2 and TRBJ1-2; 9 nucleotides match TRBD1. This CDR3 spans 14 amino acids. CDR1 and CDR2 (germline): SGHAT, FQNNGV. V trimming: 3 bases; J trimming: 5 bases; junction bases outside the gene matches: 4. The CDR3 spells CASSLTGGGYGYTF. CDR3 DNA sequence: TGTGCCAGCAGCTTGACAGGGGGAGGGTATGGCTACACCTTC.

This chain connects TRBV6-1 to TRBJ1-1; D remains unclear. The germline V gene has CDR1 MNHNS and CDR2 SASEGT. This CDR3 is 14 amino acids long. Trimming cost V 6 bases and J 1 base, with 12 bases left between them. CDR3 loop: CASRSVAGNTEAFF. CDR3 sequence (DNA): TGTGCCAGCAGGTCTGTTGCAGGGAACACTGAAGCTTTCTTT.

The DNA for the CDR3 is TGTGCCAGCAGTTACAACAGGGATGCCAATCAGCCCCAGCATTTT. It specifies CASSYNRDANQPQHF. This chain links TRBV6-5 with TRBJ1-5, with TRBD1 as a possible D gene (6 bases). V was trimmed by 2 bases and J by 3 bases, leaving 11 bases between them. Per germline, CDR1 MNHEY and CDR2 SVGAGI. This CDR3 spans 15 amino acids.

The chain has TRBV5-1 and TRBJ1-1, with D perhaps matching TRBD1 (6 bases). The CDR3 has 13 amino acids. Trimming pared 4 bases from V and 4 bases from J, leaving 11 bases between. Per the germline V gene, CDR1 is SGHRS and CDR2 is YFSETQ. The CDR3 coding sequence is TGCGCCAGCAGCCCCACAGGGTTCACTGAAGCTTTCTTT. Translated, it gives CASSPTGFTEAFF.

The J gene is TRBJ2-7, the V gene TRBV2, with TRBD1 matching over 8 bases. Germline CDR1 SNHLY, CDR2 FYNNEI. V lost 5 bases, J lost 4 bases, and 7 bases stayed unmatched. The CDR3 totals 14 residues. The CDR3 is CASSTDRELYEQYF. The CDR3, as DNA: TGTGCCAGCAGTACGGACAGGGAGTTATACGAGCAGTACTTC.

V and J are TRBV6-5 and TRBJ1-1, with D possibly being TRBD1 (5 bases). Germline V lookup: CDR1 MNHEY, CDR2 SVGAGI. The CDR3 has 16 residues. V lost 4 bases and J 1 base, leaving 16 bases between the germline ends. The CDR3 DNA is TGTGCCAGCAGTTCTAGGGGCAGGGAGGGGAACACTGAAGCTTTCTTT. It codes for CASSSRGREGNTEAFF.

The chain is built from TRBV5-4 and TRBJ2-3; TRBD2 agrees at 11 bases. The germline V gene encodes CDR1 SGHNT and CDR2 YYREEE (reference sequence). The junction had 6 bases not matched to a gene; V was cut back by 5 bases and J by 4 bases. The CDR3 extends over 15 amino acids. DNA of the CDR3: TGTGCCAGCAGGTTAGCGGGGGGGCCTCCAGATACGCAGTATTTT. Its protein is CASRLAGGPPDTQYF. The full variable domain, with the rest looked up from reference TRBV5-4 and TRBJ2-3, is ETGVTQSPTHLIKTRGQQVTLRCSSQSGHNTVSWYQQALGQGPQFIFQYYREEENGRGNFPPRFSGLQFPNYSSELNVNALELDDSALYLCASRLAGGPPDTQYFGPGTRLTVL.

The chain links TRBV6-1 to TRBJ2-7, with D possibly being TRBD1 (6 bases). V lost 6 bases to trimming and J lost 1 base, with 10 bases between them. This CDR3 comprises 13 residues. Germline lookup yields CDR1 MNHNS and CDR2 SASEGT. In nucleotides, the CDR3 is TGTGCCAGCAGACAGGGTGGTTCCTACGAGCAGTACTTC. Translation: CASRQGGSYEQYF.

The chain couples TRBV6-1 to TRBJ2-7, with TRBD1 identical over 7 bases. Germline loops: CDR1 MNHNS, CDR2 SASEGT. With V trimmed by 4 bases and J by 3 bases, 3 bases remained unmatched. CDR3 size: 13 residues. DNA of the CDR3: TGTGCCAGCAGTGTGGCAGGGGGCTACGAGCAGTACTTC. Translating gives CASSVAGGYEQYF.

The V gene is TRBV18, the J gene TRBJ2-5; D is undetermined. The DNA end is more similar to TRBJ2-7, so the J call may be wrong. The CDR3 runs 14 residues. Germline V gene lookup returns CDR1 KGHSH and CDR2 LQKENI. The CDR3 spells CASSPSGRNYEQYF. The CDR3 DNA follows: TGTGCCAGCTCACCAAGTGGCAGAAACTACGAGCAGTACTTC.

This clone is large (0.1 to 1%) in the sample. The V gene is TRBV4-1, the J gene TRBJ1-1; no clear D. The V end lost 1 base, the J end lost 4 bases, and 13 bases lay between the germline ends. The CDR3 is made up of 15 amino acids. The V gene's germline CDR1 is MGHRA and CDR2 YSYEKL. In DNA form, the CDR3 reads TGCGCCAGCAGCCAAGCGCCCAACCCGGGCACTGAAGCTTTCTTT. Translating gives CASSQAPNPGTEAFF.

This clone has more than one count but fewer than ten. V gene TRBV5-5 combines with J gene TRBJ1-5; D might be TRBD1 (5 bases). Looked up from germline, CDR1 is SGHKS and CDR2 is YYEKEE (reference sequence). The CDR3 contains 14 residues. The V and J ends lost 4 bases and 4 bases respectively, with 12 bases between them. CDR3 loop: CASSPDTGNQPQHF. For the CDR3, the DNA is TGTGCCAGCAGCCCAGATACAGGTAATCAGCCCCAGCATTTT.

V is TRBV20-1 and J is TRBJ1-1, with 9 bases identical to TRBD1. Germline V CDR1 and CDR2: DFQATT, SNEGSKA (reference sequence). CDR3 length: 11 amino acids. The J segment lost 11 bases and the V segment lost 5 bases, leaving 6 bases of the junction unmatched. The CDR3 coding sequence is TGCAGTGCTCGACCGACAGGGGGTGCTTTCTTT. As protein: CSARPTGGAFF.

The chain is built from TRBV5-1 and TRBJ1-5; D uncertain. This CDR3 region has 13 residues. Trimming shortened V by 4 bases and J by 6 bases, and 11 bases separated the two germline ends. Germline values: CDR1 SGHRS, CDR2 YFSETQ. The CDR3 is CASSVSPGQPQHF. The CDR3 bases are TGCGCCAGCAGCGTGTCCCCGGGTCAGCCCCAGCATTTT.

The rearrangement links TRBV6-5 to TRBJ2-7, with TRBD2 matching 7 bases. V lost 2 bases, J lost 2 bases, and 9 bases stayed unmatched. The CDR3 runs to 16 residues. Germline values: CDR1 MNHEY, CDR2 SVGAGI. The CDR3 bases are TGTGCCAGCAGTTACGGGTTTAGCGGGTACACCTACGAGCAGTACTTC. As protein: CASSYGFSGYTYEQYF.

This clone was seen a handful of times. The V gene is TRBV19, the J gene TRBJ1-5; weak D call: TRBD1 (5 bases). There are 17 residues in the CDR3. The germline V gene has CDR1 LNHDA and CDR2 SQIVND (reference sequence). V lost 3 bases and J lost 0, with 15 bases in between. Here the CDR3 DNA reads TGTGCCAGTAGTATGGGCTTTGACAGAGATAGCAATCAGCCCCAGCATTTT. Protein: CASSMGFDRDSNQPQHF.

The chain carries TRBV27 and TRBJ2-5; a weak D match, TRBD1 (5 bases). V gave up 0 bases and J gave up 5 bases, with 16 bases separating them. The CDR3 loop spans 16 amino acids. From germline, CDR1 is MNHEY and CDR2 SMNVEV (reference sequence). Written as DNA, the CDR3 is TGTGCCAGCAGTTTATCCCAGGGCCTCCCCACGGAGACCCAGTACTTC. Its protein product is CASSLSQGLPTETQYF.

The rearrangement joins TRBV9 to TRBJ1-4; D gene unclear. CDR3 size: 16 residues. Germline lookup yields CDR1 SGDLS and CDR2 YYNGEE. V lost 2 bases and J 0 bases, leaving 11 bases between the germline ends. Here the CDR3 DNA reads TGTGCCAGCAGCGTCGGTACAGTTACAACTAATGAAAAACTGTTTTTT. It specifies CASSVGTVTTNEKLFF. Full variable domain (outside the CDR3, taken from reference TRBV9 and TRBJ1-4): DSGVTQTPKHLITATGQRVTLRCSPRSGDLSVYWYQQSLDQGLQFLIQYYNGEERAKGNILERFSAQQFPDLHSELNLSSLELGDSALYFCASSVGTVTTNEKLFFGSGTQLSVL.